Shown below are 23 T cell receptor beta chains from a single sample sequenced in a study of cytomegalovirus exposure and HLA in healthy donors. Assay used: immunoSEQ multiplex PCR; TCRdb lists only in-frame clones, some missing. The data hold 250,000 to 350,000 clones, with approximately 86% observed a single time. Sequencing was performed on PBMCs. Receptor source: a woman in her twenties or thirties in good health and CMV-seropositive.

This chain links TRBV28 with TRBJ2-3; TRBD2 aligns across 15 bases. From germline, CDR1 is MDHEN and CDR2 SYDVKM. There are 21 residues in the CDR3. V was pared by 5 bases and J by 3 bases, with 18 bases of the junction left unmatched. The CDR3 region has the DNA TGTGCCAGCAGTACTCCCCTCGGACTAGCGGGGGGGCCAGGACTAACAGATACGCAGTATTTT. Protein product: CASSTPLGLAGGPGLTDTQYF.

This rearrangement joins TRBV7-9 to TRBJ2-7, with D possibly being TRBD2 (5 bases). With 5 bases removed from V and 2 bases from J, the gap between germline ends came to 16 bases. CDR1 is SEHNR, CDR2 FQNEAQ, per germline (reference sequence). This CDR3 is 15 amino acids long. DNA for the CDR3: TGTGCCAGCAGCCGCGAGGGCCGTATCCCCTACGAGCAGTACTTC. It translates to CASSREGRIPYEQYF.

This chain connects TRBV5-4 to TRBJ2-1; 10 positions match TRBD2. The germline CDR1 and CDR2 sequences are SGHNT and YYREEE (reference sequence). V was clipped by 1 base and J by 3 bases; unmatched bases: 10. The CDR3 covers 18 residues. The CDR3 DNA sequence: TGTGCCAGCAGCTTGAATCGCAGCGGGAGGGCCTTCTACAATGAGCAGTTCTTC. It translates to CASSLNRSGRAFYNEQFF. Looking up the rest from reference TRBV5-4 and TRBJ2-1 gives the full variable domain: ETGVTQSPTHLIKTRGQQVTLRCSSQSGHNTVSWYQQALGQGPQFIFQYYREEENGRGNFPPRFSGLQFPNYSSELNVNALELDDSALYLCASSLNRSGRAFYNEQFFGPGTRLTVL.

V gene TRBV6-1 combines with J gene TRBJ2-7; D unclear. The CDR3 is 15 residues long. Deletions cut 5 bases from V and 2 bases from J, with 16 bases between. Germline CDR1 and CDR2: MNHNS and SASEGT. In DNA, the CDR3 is TGTGCCAGCAGTATCGGGCCTTCGACCCCCTACGAGCAGTACTTC. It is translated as CASSIGPSTPYEQYF.

The CDR3 sequence: CASSLALDRVGQETQYF. The CDR3 region has the DNA TGTGCCAGCAGCTTAGCCTTGGACAGGGTGGGACAAGAGACCCAGTACTTC. The V gene is TRBV7-2, the J gene TRBJ2-5, with TRBD1 matching over 8 bases. V shed 0 bases and J 2 bases; nucleotides not matched to a gene: 8. Germline lookup yields CDR1 SGHTA and CDR2 FQGNSA. The CDR3 has 17 amino acids.

Here the CDR3 DNA reads TGTGCCAGTAGTCCAGGACTTGGGAGCCGCTCTGGGGCCAACGTCCTGACTTTC. Protein: CASSPGLGSRSGANVLTF. The gene calls are TRBV19 and TRBJ2-6; D may be TRBD2 (5 bases). This CDR3 region has 18 residues. V lost 5 bases and J 0 bases, leaving 17 bases between the germline ends. From germline, CDR1 is LNHDA and CDR2 SQIVND (reference sequence).

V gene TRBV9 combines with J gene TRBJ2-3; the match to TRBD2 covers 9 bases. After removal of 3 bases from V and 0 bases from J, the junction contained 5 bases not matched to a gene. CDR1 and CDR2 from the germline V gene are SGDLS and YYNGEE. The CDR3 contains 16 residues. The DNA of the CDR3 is TGTGCCAGCAGCGGCAAGCGGGGGGTAAGCACAGATACGCAGTATTTT. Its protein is CASSGKRGVSTDTQYF.

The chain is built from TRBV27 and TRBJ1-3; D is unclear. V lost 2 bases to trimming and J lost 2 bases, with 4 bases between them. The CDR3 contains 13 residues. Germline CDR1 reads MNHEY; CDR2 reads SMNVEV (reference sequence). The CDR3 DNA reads TGTGCCAGCAGTTTAACTGCTGGAAACACCATATATTTT. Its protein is CASSLTAGNTIYF.

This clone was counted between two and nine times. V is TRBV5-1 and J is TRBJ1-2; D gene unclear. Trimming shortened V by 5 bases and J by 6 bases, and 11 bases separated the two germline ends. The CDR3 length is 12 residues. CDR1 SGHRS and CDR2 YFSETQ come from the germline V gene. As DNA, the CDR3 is TGCGCCAGCAGTTACTGGGGAGATGGCTACACCTTC. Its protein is CASSYWGDGYTF.

CDR3 amino acids: CASSVAWDSSSYNSPLHF. The CDR3 bases are TGTGCCAGCAGCGTAGCGTGGGACAGTAGCTCCTATAATTCACCCCTCCACTTT. The rearrangement uses TRBV9 and TRBJ1-6; TRBD1 matches at 7 bases. After removal of 0 bases from V and 0 bases from J, the junction contained 6 bases not matched to a gene. CDR3 length: 18 residues. The germline V gene encodes CDR1 SGDLS and CDR2 YYNGEE.

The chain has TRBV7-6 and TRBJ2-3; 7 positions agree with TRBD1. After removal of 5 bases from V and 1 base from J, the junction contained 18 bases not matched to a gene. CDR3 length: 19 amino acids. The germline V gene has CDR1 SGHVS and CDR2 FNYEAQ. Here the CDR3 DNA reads TGTGCCAGCAGCCTCCGGGACAGAAATGGACCTTTTGGCACAGATACGCAGTATTTT. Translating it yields CASSLRDRNGPFGTDTQYF.

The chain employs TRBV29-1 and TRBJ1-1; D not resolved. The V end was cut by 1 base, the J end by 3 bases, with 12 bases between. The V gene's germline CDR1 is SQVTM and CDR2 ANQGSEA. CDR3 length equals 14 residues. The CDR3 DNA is TGCAGCGTTGAAGGCCAACCTTTGGACACTGAAGCTTTCTTT. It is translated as CSVEGQPLDTEAFF.

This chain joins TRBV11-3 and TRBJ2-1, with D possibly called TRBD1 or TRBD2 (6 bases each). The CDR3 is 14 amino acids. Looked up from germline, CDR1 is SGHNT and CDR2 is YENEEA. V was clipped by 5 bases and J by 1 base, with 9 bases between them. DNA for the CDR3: TGTGCCAGCAGCCGAGGGGGGTCCTACAATGAGCAGTTCTTC. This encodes CASSRGGSYNEQFF.

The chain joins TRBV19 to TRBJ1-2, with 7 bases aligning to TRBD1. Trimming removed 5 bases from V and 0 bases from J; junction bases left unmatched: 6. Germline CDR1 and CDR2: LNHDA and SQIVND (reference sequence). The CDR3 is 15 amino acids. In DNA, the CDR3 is TGTGCCAGTAGTCCCCGGGACAGAACTAACTATGGCTACACCTTC. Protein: CASSPRDRTNYGYTF.

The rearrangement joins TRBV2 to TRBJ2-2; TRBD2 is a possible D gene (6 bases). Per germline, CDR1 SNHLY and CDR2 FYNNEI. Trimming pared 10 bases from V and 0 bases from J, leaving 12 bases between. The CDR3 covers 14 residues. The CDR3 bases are TGTGCCATCGGGACTTTAGCGAACACCGGGGAGCTGTTTTTT. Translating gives CAIGTLANTGELFF.

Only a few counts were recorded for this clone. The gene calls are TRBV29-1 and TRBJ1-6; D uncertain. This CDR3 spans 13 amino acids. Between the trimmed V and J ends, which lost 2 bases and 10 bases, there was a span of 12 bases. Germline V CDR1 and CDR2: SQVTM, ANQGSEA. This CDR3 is CSVELGGESPLHF. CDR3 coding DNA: TGCAGCGTTGAATTGGGCGGAGAGTCACCCCTCCACTTT. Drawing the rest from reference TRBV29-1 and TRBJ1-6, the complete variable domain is SAVISQKPSRDICQRGTSLTIQCQVDSQVTMMFWYRQQPGQSLTLIATANQGSEATYESGFVIDKFPISRPNLTFSTLTVSNMSPEDSSIYLCSVELGGESPLHFGNGTRLTVT.

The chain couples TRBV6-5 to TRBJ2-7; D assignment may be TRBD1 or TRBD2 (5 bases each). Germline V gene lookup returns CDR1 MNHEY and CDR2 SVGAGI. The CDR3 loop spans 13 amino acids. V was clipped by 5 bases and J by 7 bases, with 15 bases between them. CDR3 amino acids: CASSRDGFREQYF. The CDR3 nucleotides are TGTGCCAGCAGTCGGGACGGCTTTCGGGAGCAGTACTTC.

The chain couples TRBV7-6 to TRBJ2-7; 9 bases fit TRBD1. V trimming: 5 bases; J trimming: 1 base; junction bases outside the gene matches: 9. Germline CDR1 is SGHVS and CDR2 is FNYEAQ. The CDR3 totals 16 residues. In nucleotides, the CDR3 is TGTGCCAGCAGCCTGACAGGGGGTGCCTCTTCCTACGAGCAGTACTTC. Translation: CASSLTGGASSYEQYF.

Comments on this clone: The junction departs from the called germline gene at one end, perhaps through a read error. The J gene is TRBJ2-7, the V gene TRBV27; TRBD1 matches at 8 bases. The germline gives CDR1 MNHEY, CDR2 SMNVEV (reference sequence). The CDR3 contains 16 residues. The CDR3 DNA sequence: TGTGCCAGCAGTCTATCCGGGACAGGAATCCTCTACGAGCAGTACTTC. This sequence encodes CASSLSGTGILYEQYF.

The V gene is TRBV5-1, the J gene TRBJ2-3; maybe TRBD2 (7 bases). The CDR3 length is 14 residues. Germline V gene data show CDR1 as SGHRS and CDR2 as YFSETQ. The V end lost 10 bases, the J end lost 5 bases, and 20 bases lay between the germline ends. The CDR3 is CARGLGGAVDTQYF. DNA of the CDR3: TGCGCCCGCGGGTTGGGGGGGGCCGTAGATACGCAGTATTTT. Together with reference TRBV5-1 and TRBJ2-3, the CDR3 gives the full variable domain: KAGVTQTPRYLIKTRGQQVTLSCSPISGHRSVSWYQQTPGQGLQFLFEYFSETQRNKGNFPGRFSGRQFSNSRSEMNVSTLELGDSALYLCARGLGGAVDTQYFGPGTRLTVL.

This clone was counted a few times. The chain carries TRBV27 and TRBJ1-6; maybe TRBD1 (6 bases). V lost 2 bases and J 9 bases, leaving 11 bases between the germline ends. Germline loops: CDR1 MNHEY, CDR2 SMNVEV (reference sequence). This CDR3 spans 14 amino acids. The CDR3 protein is CASSLAGVGSPLHF. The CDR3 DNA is TGTGCCAGCAGTTTAGCAGGGGTGGGTTCACCCCTCCACTTT.

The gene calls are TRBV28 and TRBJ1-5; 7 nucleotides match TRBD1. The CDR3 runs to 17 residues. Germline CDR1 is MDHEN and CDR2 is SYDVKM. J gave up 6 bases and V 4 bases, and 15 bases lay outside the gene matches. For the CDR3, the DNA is TGTGCCAGCAGTTCTATCTTCCCCCCAGGGGGTCGTCAGCCCCAGCATTTT. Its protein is CASSSIFPPGGRQPQHF.

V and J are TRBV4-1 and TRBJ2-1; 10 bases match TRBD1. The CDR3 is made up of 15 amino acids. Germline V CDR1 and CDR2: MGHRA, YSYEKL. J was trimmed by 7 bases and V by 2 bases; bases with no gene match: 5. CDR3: CASSQKRDRGNEQFF. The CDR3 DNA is TGCGCCAGCAGCCAAAAACGGGACAGGGGAAATGAGCAGTTCTTC.